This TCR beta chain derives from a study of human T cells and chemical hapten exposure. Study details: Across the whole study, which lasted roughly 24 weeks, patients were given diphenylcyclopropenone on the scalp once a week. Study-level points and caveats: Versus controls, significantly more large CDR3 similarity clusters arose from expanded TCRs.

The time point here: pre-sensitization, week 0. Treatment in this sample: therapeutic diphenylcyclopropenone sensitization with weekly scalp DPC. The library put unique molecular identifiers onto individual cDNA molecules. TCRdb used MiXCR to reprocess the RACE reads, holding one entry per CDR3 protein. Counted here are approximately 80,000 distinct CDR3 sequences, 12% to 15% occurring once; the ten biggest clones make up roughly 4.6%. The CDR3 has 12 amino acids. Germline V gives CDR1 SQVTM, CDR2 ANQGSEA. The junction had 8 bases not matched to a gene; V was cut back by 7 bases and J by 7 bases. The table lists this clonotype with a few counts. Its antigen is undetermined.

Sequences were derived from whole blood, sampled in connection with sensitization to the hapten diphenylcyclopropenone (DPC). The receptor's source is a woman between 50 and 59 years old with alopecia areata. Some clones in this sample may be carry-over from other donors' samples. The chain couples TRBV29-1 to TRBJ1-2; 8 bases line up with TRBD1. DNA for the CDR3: TGCAGCGCCGGAGGGACAGGAGGTGGCTACACCTTC. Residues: CSAGGTGGGYTF.